What follows are 27 T cell receptor beta chains derived from one specimen sequenced in a study of T-cell reconstitution after alpha-beta-depleted transplantation in children. As it was prepared, the TCRbeta library received unique molecular identifiers. TCRdb ran MiXCR on the PCR reads and lists one entry per CDR3 protein. The sample comprises some 550,000 distinct CDR3 sequences, around 18% of which are singletons, and roughly 3.3% rests with the top ten. The specimen comprised PBMCs from the stem cell graft donor, sampled from the stem cell graft. Receptors were obtained from a human donor who donated a stem cell graft to a child with acute lymphoblastic leukemia.

This chain uses TRBV7-3 with TRBJ2-3; 11 bases are shared with TRBD2. Germline assignment: CDR1 SGHTA and CDR2 FQGTGA. After removal of 5 bases from V and 0 bases from J, the junction contained 7 bases not matched to a gene. This CDR3 is built from 17 residues. CDR3 protein: CASSQGLAEVSTDTQYF. In DNA, the CDR3 is TGTGCCAGCAGCCAGGGACTAGCGGAAGTCAGCACAGATACGCAGTATTTT.

The CDR3: CASGQPYEQYF. CDR3 bases: TGTGCCTCCGGACAGCCCTACGAGCAGTACTTC. V and J are TRBV19 and TRBJ2-7; tentative D call: TRBD1 (6 bases). CDR1 is LNHDA and CDR2 is SQIVND in the germline V gene (reference sequence). Between the trimmed V and J ends, which lost 11 bases and 2 bases, there was a span of 10 bases. CDR3 length: 11 amino acids.

This rearrangement joins TRBV12-3 or TRBV12-4 to TRBJ2-5; 7 bases fit TRBD2. The CDR3 contains 12 residues. The junction had 3 bases not matched to a gene; V was cut back by 8 bases and J by 3 bases. The CDR3 sequence: CASCTSEETQYF. CDR3 nucleotides: TGTGCCAGCTGTACTAGCGAAGAGACCCAGTACTTC.

This clonotype was picked up a small number of times. The chain carries TRBV20-1 and TRBJ2-2; TRBD2 matches at 7 bases. The germline CDR1 and CDR2 sequences are DFQATT and SNEGSKA (reference sequence). This CDR3 region has 13 residues. Trimming cost V 1 base and J 6 bases; bases outside gene matches: 2. The CDR3 region has the DNA TGCAGTGCTAGAGGGGAGGGTCCCGGGGAGCTGTTTTTT. Amino acid sequence: CSARGEGPGELFF.

This clonotype was seen many times. V and J are TRBV5-1 and TRBJ2-3; TRBD2 matches 7 bases. This CDR3 is 12 amino acids long. After removal of 3 bases from V and 5 bases from J, the junction contained 0 bases not matched to a gene. Germline CDR1 SGHRS, CDR2 YFSETQ. CDR3 DNA sequence: TGCGCCAGCAGCTCTAGCGGAGATACGCAGTATTTT. It is translated as CASSSSGDTQYF.

A few counts support this clonotype. This chain uses TRBV7-9 with TRBJ2-1; D is unclear. Germline assignment: CDR1 SEHNR and CDR2 FQNEAQ (reference sequence). The CDR3 runs 15 residues. Trimming left V 1 base short and J 6 bases short, with 13 bases between. The CDR3 sequence: CASSLVPVPGNEQFF. CDR3 bases: TGTGCCAGCAGCTTAGTCCCGGTCCCGGGCAATGAGCAGTTCTTC.

This clonotype has just a few counts. The chain links TRBV7-3 to TRBJ1-2; no definite D call. Germline V gene data show CDR1 as SGHTA and CDR2 as FQGTGA. The CDR3 sequence is 13 residues long. The germline V and J ends were trimmed by 6 bases and 6 bases, with 14 bases remaining between them. In DNA, the CDR3 is TGTGCCAGCAGGTCTTCAGTGACCCATGGCTACACCTTC. Translation: CASRSSVTHGYTF.

This chain links TRBV12-3 or TRBV12-4 with TRBJ1-1; D gene unclear. This CDR3 comprises 16 residues. With 6 bases removed from V and 0 bases from J, the gap between germline ends came to 17 bases. The CDR3 DNA reads TGTGCCAGCAGCCCCCAAGCGGGAGCTTTGAACACTGAAGCTTTCTTT. Encoded protein: CASSPQAGALNTEAFF.

This clonotype appeared once. The genes are TRBV5-1 and TRBJ1-1; D remains unclear. The germline V gene encodes CDR1 SGHRS and CDR2 YFSETQ. The CDR3 extends over 12 amino acids. Trimming removed 5 bases at V and 13 bases at J, with 18 bases between. The CDR3 DNA sequence: TGCGCCAGCAGTTCGGAGCGGGGATCAGTTTTCTTT. This translates into CASSSERGSVFF. Full variable domain (rest looked up from reference TRBV5-1 and TRBJ1-1): KAGVTQTPRYLIKTRGQQVTLSCSPISGHRSVSWYQQTPGQGLQFLFEYFSETQRNKGNFPGRFSGRQFSNSRSEMNVSTLELGDSALYLCASSSERGSVFFGQGTRLTVV.

This clonotype was detected a few times. The chain couples TRBV5-6 to TRBJ2-1; tentative D call: TRBD2 (5 bases). The CDR3 is 13 residues long. Germline assignment: CDR1 SGHDT and CDR2 YYEEEE. The ends were cut back, 1 base at V and 6 bases at J, with 8 bases in the middle. DNA of the CDR3: TGTGCCAGCAGCTTGTTTGAGGGCAATGAGCAGTTCTTC. Translated: CASSLFEGNEQFF. Together with reference TRBV5-6 and TRBJ2-1, the CDR3 gives the full variable domain: DAGVTQSPTHLIKTRGQQVTLRCSPKSGHDTVSWYQQALGQGPQFIFQYYEEEERQRGNFPDRFSGHQFPNYSSELNVNALLLGDSALYLCASSLFEGNEQFFGPGTRLTVL.

Here the CDR3 DNA reads TGTGCCAGCAGTCCCTCCGGGTTGAAGCAGTACTTC. Translated, it gives CASSPSGLKQYF. The chain uses TRBV27 and TRBJ2-7; no clear D. The length of the CDR3 is 12 residues. V lost 5 bases and J 8 bases, leaving 13 bases between the germline ends. The germline V gene encodes CDR1 MNHEY and CDR2 SMNVEV (reference sequence).

The rearrangement uses TRBV20-1 and TRBJ2-7, with a tentative D call TRBD2 (6 bases). The CDR3 has 16 residues. CDR1 is DFQATT and CDR2 is SNEGSKA in the germline V gene (reference sequence). Trimming left V 1 base short and J 3 bases short, with 19 bases between. CDR3 in amino acids: CSARGLRDISGYEQYF. In DNA form, the CDR3 reads TGCAGTGCTAGAGGCCTGCGGGATATTAGCGGCTACGAGCAGTACTTC.

This clonotype appeared a few times. The chain has TRBV11-2 and TRBJ2-3, with 8 bases matching TRBD1. This CDR3 is built from 14 residues. The J segment lost 2 bases and the V segment lost 4 bases, leaving 2 bases of the junction unmatched. Germline V gene lookup returns CDR1 SGHAT and CDR2 FQNNGV. The DNA for the CDR3 is TGTGCCAGCAGCTGGACAGGGCTCACAGATACGCAGTATTTT. It encodes CASSWTGLTDTQYF. The variable domain in full, with the rest retrieved from reference TRBV11-2 and TRBJ2-3, is EAGVAQSPRYKIIEKRQSVAFWCNPISGHATLYWYQQILGQGPKLLIQFQNNGVVDDSQLPKDRFSAERLKGVDSTLKIQPAKLEDSAVYLCASSWTGLTDTQYFGPGTRLTVL.

The V gene is TRBV6-1, the J gene TRBJ1-5; the match to TRBD1 covers 9 bases. The ends lost 3 bases at V and 6 bases at J; junction bases unmatched: 9. The length of the CDR3 is 16 residues. From germline, CDR1 is MNHNS and CDR2 SASEGT. Written as DNA, the CDR3 is TGTGCCAGCAGTGATCTTGGGACAGGGTTGCGTCAGCCCCAGCATTTT. Translating it yields CASSDLGTGLRQPQHF.

This clonotype was counted only a few times. The chain has TRBV6-5 and TRBJ1-1; 8 bases match TRBD1. Germline CDR1 and CDR2: MNHEY and SVGAGI. The CDR3 runs to 16 residues. Unmatched junction bases numbered 5, after V lost 0 bases and J lost 2 bases. CDR3: CASSYSWTGTNTEAFF. The CDR3 DNA reads TGTGCCAGCAGTTACTCTTGGACAGGGACTAACACTGAAGCTTTCTTT.

This chain joins TRBV2 and TRBJ2-1, with D possibly matching TRBD2 (6 bases). V was pared by 7 bases and J by 5 bases, with 9 bases between. Germline values: CDR1 SNHLY, CDR2 FYNNEI. The CDR3 runs 12 residues. The DNA of the CDR3 is TGTGCCAGCAAGGACTATCACAATGAGCAGTTCTTC. Protein sequence: CASKDYHNEQFF.

This clonotype was observed a few times. The V gene is TRBV5-1, the J gene TRBJ2-5; D call uncertain. V was trimmed by 4 bases and J by 2 bases, leaving 12 bases between them. Germline V gives CDR1 SGHRS, CDR2 YFSETQ. The CDR3 covers 14 residues. CDR3 in DNA: TGCGCCAGCAGCGTCCGCGGTGGTCAAGAGACCCAGTACTTC. Residues: CASSVRGGQETQYF.

This chain links TRBV6-1 with TRBJ2-7; D is possibly TRBD2 (6 bases). The CDR3 length is 13 residues. Germline CDR1 and CDR2: MNHNS and SASEGT. V was cut by 6 bases and J by 4 bases, with 13 bases left in between. The CDR3: CASRRDPVYEQYF. CDR3 bases: TGTGCCAGCAGGCGGGATCCTGTTTACGAGCAGTACTTC.

V and J are TRBV10-3 and TRBJ2-7, with 8 bases fitting TRBD2. V gave up 8 bases and J gave up 4 bases; unmatched junction bases: 7. This CDR3 region has 13 residues. Per germline, CDR1 ENHRY and CDR2 SYGVKD. The DNA for the CDR3 is TGTGCCATCGGACTAGCAAATGTTTACGAGCAGTACTTC. Protein product: CAIGLANVYEQYF.

This chain links TRBV4-1 with TRBJ2-7; the match to TRBD1 covers 7 bases. CDR3 length: 17 amino acids. The junction had 11 bases not matched to a gene; V was cut back by 0 bases and J by 3 bases. From germline, CDR1 is MGHRA and CDR2 YSYEKL. CDR3: CASSQDLGATGIYEQYF. The CDR3 DNA reads TGCGCCAGCAGCCAAGATCTAGGGGCGACAGGGATCTACGAGCAGTACTTC.

This clonotype appeared a few times. The rearrangement uses TRBV6-1 and TRBJ1-2, with no clear D. The CDR3 has 13 amino acids. V shed 6 bases and J shed 4 bases, with 12 bases lying between them. Per the germline V gene, CDR1 is MNHNS and CDR2 is SASEGT. CDR3 loop: CASRLRFRYGYTF. The CDR3 DNA is TGTGCCAGCAGACTAAGGTTTCGCTATGGCTACACCTTC.

This clonotype showed up just a few times. V and J are TRBV4-1 and TRBJ2-7; the D is unclear. Germline values: CDR1 MGHRA, CDR2 YSYEKL. The length of the CDR3 is 15 residues. Trimming stripped 4 bases from V and 2 bases from J, with 15 bases between. The CDR3, as DNA: TGCGCCAGCAGCCCGACGAGAACGAATCCCTACGAGCAGTACTTC. It is translated as CASSPTRTNPYEQYF.

The table lists this clonotype with a few counts. The V call is TRBV19, the J call TRBJ2-1; TRBD2 agrees at 12 bases. V lost 7 bases to trimming and J lost 7 bases; unmatched junction nucleotides: 8. CDR1 is LNHDA, CDR2 SQIVND, per germline (reference sequence). The CDR3 loop spans 15 amino acids. CDR3 protein: CASKTSGSLWNEQFF. CDR3 coding DNA: TGTGCCAGTAAGACTAGCGGGAGTTTATGGAATGAGCAGTTCTTC.

The chain employs TRBV29-1 and TRBJ2-3; D is unclear. Trimming removed 5 bases from V and 2 bases from J, with 11 bases in between. Looked up from germline, CDR1 is SQVTM and CDR2 is ANQGSEA. CDR3 length: 13 amino acids. The CDR3: CSVPTIHTDTQYF. CDR3 coding DNA: TGCAGCGTTCCCACAATCCACACAGATACGCAGTATTTT.

The genes are TRBV9 and TRBJ1-6; unclear D gene. Germline CDR1 SGDLS, CDR2 YYNGEE. The CDR3 runs 14 residues. V was clipped by 0 bases and J by 8 bases, with 9 bases between them. For the CDR3, the DNA is TGTGCCAGCAGCGTAGCTACGACCCATTCACCCCTCCACTTT. Protein sequence: CASSVATTHSPLHF.

There are a few counts of this clonotype. This chain links TRBV7-9 with TRBJ1-1; maybe TRBD1 (5 bases). CDR1 SEHNR and CDR2 FQNEAQ come from the germline V gene (reference sequence). Deletions cut 5 bases from V and 4 bases from J, with 8 bases between. This CDR3 has 12 residues. CDR3 loop: CASSPDSTEAFF. The CDR3 DNA reads as TGTGCCAGCAGCCCAGACAGCACTGAAGCTTTCTTT. Filled out from reference TRBV7-9 and TRBJ1-1, the complete variable domain reads DTGVSQNPRHKITKRGQNVTFRCDPISEHNRLYWYRQTLGQGPEFLTYFQNEAQLEKSRLLSDRFSAERPKGSFSTLEIQRTEQGDSAMYLCASSPDSTEAFFGQGTRLTVV.

This chain links TRBV5-1 with TRBJ1-1; D not certain. This CDR3 contains 12 residues. Per germline, CDR1 SGHRS and CDR2 YFSETQ. The V and J ends lost 0 bases and 8 bases respectively, with 8 bases between them. The CDR3 is CASSLAESEAFF. The CDR3 DNA reads TGCGCCAGCAGCTTGGCAGAGAGCGAAGCTTTCTTT.